This passage covers 13 T cell receptor beta chains from one sample sequenced in a study of regulatory T cells in long-lasting Graves disease. As to time point: persistent/refractory GD, antithyroid drugs over 5 years with positive TRAb. Making the TCR library involved RNA that had been extracted from PBMCs. Sequencing libraries for TCR beta were prepared with iRepertoire HTBI primers and Arm-PCR of CDR3 regions. MiXCR, run by TCRdb on the multiplex PCR reads, gives a single entry per CDR3 protein. The repertoire consists of some 440,000 distinct CDR3 sequences, with roughly 20% occurring once and the leading ten covering 7.8%. Sample: peripheral blood mononuclear cells (PBMCs), taken when the disease was refractory, from a patient treated with antithyroid drugs. The receptors derive from a female donor with Graves disease.

Ten or more counts support this clonotype. The chain couples TRBV28 to TRBJ1-5; tentative D call: TRBD1 (5 bases). V was cut by 3 bases and J by 1 base, with 13 bases left in between. The germline V gene encodes CDR1 MDHEN and CDR2 SYDVKM. The CDR3 runs to 16 residues. CDR3 sequence reads: CASSFLSGASNQPQHF. CDR3 nucleotide sequence: TGTGCCAGCAGTTTTTTATCCGGGGCCAGCAATCAGCCCCAGCATTTT.

This clonotype has just a few counts. DNA for the CDR3: TGTGCCAGCAGTTTATGGGACAGCGCCTACGAGCAGTACTTC. Translated: CASSLWDSAYEQYF. The gene calls are TRBV27 and TRBJ2-7, with 7 bases aligning to TRBD1. Germline V CDR1 and CDR2: MNHEY, SMNVEV (reference sequence). The CDR3 has 14 amino acids. The V gene end was trimmed by 1 base and the J gene end by 2 bases; junction bases not matched to a gene: 2.

The chain links TRBV15 to TRBJ2-3; 14 nucleotides line up with TRBD2. V lost 4 bases to trimming and J lost 8 bases; unmatched junction nucleotides: 11. The germline CDR1 and CDR2 sequences are LNHNV and YYDKDF (reference sequence). CDR3 size: 17 residues. CDR3 sequence reads: CATSTGLAGGAGGTQYF. DNA of the CDR3: TGTGCCACCAGCACCGGACTAGCGGGAGGAGCAGGAGGTACGCAGTATTTT.

This clonotype showed up just a few times. The chain employs TRBV7-9 and TRBJ1-1; 7 bases agree with TRBD1. V lost 1 base and J lost 5; bases outside the gene matches: 7. The CDR3 has 15 amino acids. Germline V gene lookup returns CDR1 SEHNR and CDR2 FQNEAQ (reference sequence). This CDR3 is CASSLGQGLETEAFF. The CDR3 DNA reads TGTGCCAGCAGCTTAGGACAGGGCTTAGAAACTGAAGCTTTCTTT.

Ten or more counts support this clonotype. This chain uses TRBV20-1 with TRBJ1-5; TRBD1 agrees at 9 bases. Losses at the gene ends were 6 bases for V and 2 bases for J; bases not matched to a gene: 5. CDR1 and CDR2 (germline): DFQATT, SNEGSKA (reference sequence). This CDR3 contains 14 residues. The CDR3 DNA is TGCAGTGCCCGGGACAGGGCCGGCAATCAGCCCCAGCATTTT. It encodes CSARDRAGNQPQHF.

This clonotype was found a few times. The CDR3 loop reads CSARPANTEAFF. As DNA, the CDR3 is TGCAGTGCTAGACCAGCGAACACTGAAGCTTTCTTT. The chain combines TRBV20-1 with TRBJ1-1; no definite D call. Germline CDR1 DFQATT, CDR2 SNEGSKA (reference sequence). The V end was cut by 2 bases, the J end by 1 base, with 5 bases between. This CDR3 comprises 12 residues.

The chain carries TRBV7-3 and TRBJ2-3, with no clear D. V lost 4 bases, J lost 1 base, and 9 bases lay in between. The CDR3 is made up of 14 amino acids. Germline values: CDR1 SGHTA, CDR2 FQGTGA. CDR3 region: CASSSSHRTDTQYF. CDR3 DNA sequence: TGTGCCAGCAGCTCATCACACCGCACAGATACGCAGTATTTT.

This clonotype was observed many times. The chain recombines TRBV5-1 with TRBJ1-2, with D hard to call. The CDR3 totals 14 residues. The germline CDR1 and CDR2 sequences are SGHRS and YFSETQ. V was clipped by 5 bases and J by 5 bases, with 16 bases between them. The CDR3 is CASRLGSVGYGYTF. CDR3 sequence (DNA): TGCGCCAGCAGACTTGGTTCGGTGGGGTATGGCTACACCTTC.

This clonotype was counted ten times or more. The chain links TRBV28 to TRBJ1-5; unclear D gene. CDR1 is MDHEN and CDR2 is SYDVKM in the germline V gene. This CDR3 region has 13 residues. Trimming shortened V by 6 bases and J by 6 bases, and 12 bases separated the two germline ends. The CDR3 protein is CASSRGSVQPQHF. As DNA, the CDR3 is TGTGCCAGCAGCCGAGGCAGTGTTCAGCCCCAGCATTTT.

This clonotype has more than one count but fewer than ten. The chain recombines TRBV30 with TRBJ1-6; D not certain. The CDR3 spans 12 residues. Deletions cut 0 bases from V and 14 bases from J, with 11 bases between. Per germline, CDR1 GTSNPN and CDR2 SVGIG (reference sequence). CDR3 residues: CAWSVLEQSLHF. CDR3 sequence (DNA): TGTGCCTGGAGTGTACTCGAACAATCCCTCCACTTT.

The J gene is TRBJ2-1, the V gene TRBV19; D may match TRBD1 or TRBD2 (5 bases each). The CDR3 contains 14 residues. V lost 5 bases and J 6 bases, leaving 14 bases between the germline ends. Germline assignment: CDR1 LNHDA and CDR2 SQIVND (reference sequence). CDR3 DNA: TGTGCCAGTAGTTCGGGACGCCTTATCAATGAGCAGTTCTTC. Translating gives CASSSGRLINEQFF.

This clonotype has ten or more counts. The rearrangement links TRBV7-3 to TRBJ2-5; weak D call: TRBD1 (7 bases). Germline V gene data show CDR1 as SGHTA and CDR2 as FQGTGA. CDR3 length equals 13 residues. V lost 5 bases and J 3 bases, leaving 10 bases between the germline ends. CDR3 region: CASSGGTEETQYF. CDR3 sequence (DNA): TGTGCCAGCAGCGGGGGGACAGAAGAGACCCAGTACTTC.

This clonotype occurred many times. This chain joins TRBV11-2 and TRBJ2-6, with D possibly matching TRBD2 (6 bases). The V gene's germline CDR1 is SGHAT and CDR2 FQNNGV. V dropped 5 bases and J dropped 0 bases, with 11 bases sitting between them. There are 16 residues in the CDR3. CDR3 sequence (DNA): TGTGCCAGCAGCCCCGGGGGAAACTCTGGGGCCAACGTCCTGACTTTC. Residues: CASSPGGNSGANVLTF.